This T cell receptor (beta chain) was sequenced in a study of cytomegalovirus exposure and HLA in healthy donors. Findings and limits, study-wide: Analysis performed later showed TCR beta chains linked to HLA being more clonally expanded than equally common others. Previous analysis showed most TCR beta V segments were productive about 90% or about 30% of the time.

With 60 Vbeta and 13 Jbeta primers, the PCR was carried out. Profiled with immunoSEQ multiplex PCR; TCRdb holds only in-frame clones, not every one. The data hold roughly 100,000 clones, with over 75% observed a single time. Donors showed nominal health when sampled, although they likely had unrecorded immune exposures. This clone was found once. What it recognizes is unknown. The J segment lost 5 bases and the V segment lost 4 bases, leaving 10 bases of the junction unmatched. This CDR3 is 15 amino acids long. Germline CDR1 reads SEHNR; CDR2 reads FQNEAQ (reference sequence). Sequenced: PBMCs. This clonotype was sampled from a female donor in good health and CMV-seropositive. V is TRBV7-9 and J is TRBJ2-5, with TRBD2 identical over 7 bases. The CDR3 nucleotides read TGTGCCAGCAGCTCCCCCGGCAAGGGAGGGGAGACCCAGTACTTC. Residues: CASSSPGKGGETQYF.